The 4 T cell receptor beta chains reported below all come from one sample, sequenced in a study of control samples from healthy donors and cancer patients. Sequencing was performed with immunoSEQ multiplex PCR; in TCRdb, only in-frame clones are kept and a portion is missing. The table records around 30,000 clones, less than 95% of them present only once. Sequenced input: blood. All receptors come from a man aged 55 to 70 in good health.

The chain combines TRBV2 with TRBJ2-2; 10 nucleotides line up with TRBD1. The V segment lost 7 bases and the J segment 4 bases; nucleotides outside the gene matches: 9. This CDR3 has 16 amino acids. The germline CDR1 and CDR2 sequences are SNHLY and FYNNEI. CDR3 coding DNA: TGTGCCAGCAAGGTTGGACAGGGGGTCCTCACCGGGGAGCTGTTTTTT. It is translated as CASKVGQGVLTGELFF. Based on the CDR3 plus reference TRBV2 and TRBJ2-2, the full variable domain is EPEVTQTPSHQVTQMGQEVILRCVPISNHLYFYWYRQILGQKVEFLVSFYNNEISEKSEIFDDQFSVERPDGSNFTLKIRSTKLEDSAMYFCASKVGQGVLTGELFFGEGSRLTVL.

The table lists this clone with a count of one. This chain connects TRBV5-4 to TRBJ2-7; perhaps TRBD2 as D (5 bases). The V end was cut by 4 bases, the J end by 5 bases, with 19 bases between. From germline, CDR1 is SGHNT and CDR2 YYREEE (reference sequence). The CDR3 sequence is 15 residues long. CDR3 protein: CASSRGPASPHEQYF. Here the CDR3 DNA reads TGTGCCAGCAGCCGAGGGCCGGCTTCTCCCCACGAGCAGTACTTC. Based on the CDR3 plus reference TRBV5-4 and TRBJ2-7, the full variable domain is ETGVTQSPTHLIKTRGQQVTLRCSSQSGHNTVSWYQQALGQGPQFIFQYYREEENGRGNFPPRFSGLQFPNYSSELNVNALELDDSALYLCASSRGPASPHEQYFGPGTRLTVT.

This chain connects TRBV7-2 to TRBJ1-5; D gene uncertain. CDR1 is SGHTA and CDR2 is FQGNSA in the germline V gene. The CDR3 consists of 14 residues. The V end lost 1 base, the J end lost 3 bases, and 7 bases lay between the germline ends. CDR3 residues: CASSLGSLNQPQHF. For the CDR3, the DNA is TGTGCCAGCAGCTTAGGCAGTCTCAATCAGCCCCAGCATTTT.

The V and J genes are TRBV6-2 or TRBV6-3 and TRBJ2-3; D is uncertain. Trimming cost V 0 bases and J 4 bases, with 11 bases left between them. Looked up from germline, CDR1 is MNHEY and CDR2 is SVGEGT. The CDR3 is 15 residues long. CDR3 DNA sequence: TGTGCCAGCAGTTACTCGAGTAGGGTGGCAGATACGCAGTATTTT. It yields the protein CASSYSSRVADTQYF.